This T cell receptor (beta chain) originates from a study of CD8 T cells in ankylosing spondylitis. The study's findings and limits: Characteristic of ankylosing spondylitis blood, it appeared, was a TCR beta motif comprising several highly homologous variants. In reactive arthritis synovial fluid and blood, some motif variants had been reported before. From matched ankylosing spondylitis synovial fluid, disease-linked clones were reportedly recovered at significantly enriched levels.

Quantitative 5'-RACE was performed with molecular barcodes, and it yielded the TCR beta libraries. MiXCR was run by TCRdb on the 5' RACE reads, yielding one entry per CDR3 protein. The sample lists about 210,000 distinct CDR3 sequences, 8% to 9% occurring once. This clonotype was found many times. Its antigen is currently unknown. What was sequenced was blood, either unsorted or a sorted T cell fraction (not recorded which). This sequence originates from a female donor with ankylosing spondylitis or in good health (not recorded which).

This CDR3 reads CAISESGGRTEAFF. In nucleotides, the CDR3 is TGTGCCATCAGTGAGTCGGGAGGGAGGACTGAAGCTTTCTTT. The chain links TRBV10-3 to TRBJ1-1, with D hard to call. The CDR3 contains 14 residues. Trimming removed 0 bases from V and 5 bases from J, with 10 bases in between. Per germline, CDR1 ENHRY and CDR2 SYGVKD.